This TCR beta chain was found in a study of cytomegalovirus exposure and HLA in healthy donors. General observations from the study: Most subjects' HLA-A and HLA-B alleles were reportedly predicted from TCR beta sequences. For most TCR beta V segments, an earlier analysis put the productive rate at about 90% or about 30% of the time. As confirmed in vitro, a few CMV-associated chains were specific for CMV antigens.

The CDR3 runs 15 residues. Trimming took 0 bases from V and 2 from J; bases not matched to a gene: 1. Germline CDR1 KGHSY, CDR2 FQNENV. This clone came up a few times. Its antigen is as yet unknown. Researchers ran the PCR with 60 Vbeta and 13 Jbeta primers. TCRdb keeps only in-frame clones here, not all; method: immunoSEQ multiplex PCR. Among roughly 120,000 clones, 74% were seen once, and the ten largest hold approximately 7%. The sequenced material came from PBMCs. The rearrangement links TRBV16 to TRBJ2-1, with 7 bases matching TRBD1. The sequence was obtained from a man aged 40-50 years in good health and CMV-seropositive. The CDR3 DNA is TGTGCCAGCAGCCAATCCACAGGGGCCTACAATGAGCAGTTCTTC. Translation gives CASSQSTGAYNEQFF.